This T cell receptor beta chain derives from a study of blood T cell repertoires in COVID-19. Study context: Collection of acute and convalescent COVID-19 samples took place in the United States, Italy and Spain. PBMCs, B-cell-depleted T cells, or T cells were the source of the cDNA or gDNA that made up the material.

Per germline, CDR1 SGHAT and CDR2 FQDESV (reference sequence). V lost 2 bases to trimming and J lost 8 bases; unmatched junction nucleotides: 10. The CDR3 sequence is 16 residues long. This clone was observed a single time. Original processing notes: Estimation of nucleated cell counts relied on the amplification of reference gene primers. The repertoire was sequenced with immunoSEQ multiplex PCR; TCRdb's copy has only in-frame clones and lacks some. The DNA was the basis for D and trimming; V, J and clone size are from that table. The repertoire holds around 23,000 clones, with 86% as singletons. This sequence joins TRBV11-1 and TRBJ2-1, with 9 nucleotides matching TRBD2. The source is a man between 50 and 59 years old with active COVID-19. Sequences were obtained from peripheral blood. DNA of the CDR3: TGTGCCAGCAGCTTATTAACAGCGGGAGGTACAGATGAGCAGTTCTTC. It translates to CASSLLTAGGTDEQFF.